This is a list of T cell receptor beta chains from one sample in a study of blood T cell repertoires in COVID-19. Clones were read by immunoSEQ multiplex PCR, and TCRdb kept only the in-frame ones, dropping some. The data hold approximately 460,000 clones, with roughly 89% observed a single time. Sequencing input: peripheral blood. These TCRs come from a man aged 18 to 30 with COVID-19, enrolled during active disease. CDR3s include the opening cysteine and the closing phenylalanine or tryptophan. D genes are given only for firm matches. Rows give clone size only sometimes, using once, few, many, or a class for an expanded clone.

clone size	J gene	V gene	D gene	CDR3 DNA	CDR3 protein
-	TRBJ2-7	TRBV5-6	-	TGTGCCAGCAGCTTGAAGCCTTCCTACGAGCAGTACTTC	CASSLKPSYEQYF
-	TRBJ2-6	TRBV29-1	-	TGCAGCGGGCAGATCTCTGGGGCCAACGTCCTGACTTTC	CSGQISGANVLTF
-	TRBJ2-2	TRBV7-9	-	TGTGCCAGCAGCTTAGAGACAGCGACCACCGGGGAGCTGTTTTTT	CASSLETATTGELFF
-	TRBJ1-5	TRBV19	-	TGTGCCAGCGCTATCTATAGCAATCAGCCCCAGCATTTT	CASAIYSNQPQHF
few	TRBJ2-1	TRBV6-1	-	TGTGCCAGCAGTGAACAAGACGGGAGTTACAATGAGCAGTTCTTC	CASSEQDGSYNEQFF
-	TRBJ1-1	TRBV18	TRBD1	TGTGCCAGCTCACCGCTCGGGACAGGGGACACTGAAGCTTTCTTT	CASSPLGTGDTEAFF
once	TRBJ1-4	TRBV5-1	TRBD1	TGCGCCAGCAGCCCGGGACAGCCAAATGAAAAACTGTTTTTT	CASSPGQPNEKLFF
-	TRBJ2-5	TRBV5-1	TRBD2	TGCGCCAGCAGTTTGAGGACTAGCGGGGGCCGCGGAGAGACCCAGTACTTC	CASSLRTSGGRGETQYF
-	TRBJ2-7	TRBV28	TRBD1	TGTGCCAGCAGTTTATACGGGACAGGGGCTTACGAGCAGTACTTC	CASSLYGTGAYEQYF
-	TRBJ1-1	TRBV5-1	-	TGCGCCAGCAGCTCCGAAGGTCAGGGGGAAGCTTTCTTT	CASSSEGQGEAFF
-	TRBJ2-1	TRBV6-5	TRBD2	TGTGCCAGCAGCCAACTAGCGTTCTCCTACAATGAGCAGTTCTTC	CASSQLAFSYNEQFF
-	TRBJ2-1	TRBV2	-	TGTGCCAGCAGGAAGGAAGACGGAGGCTACAATGAGCAGTTCTTC	CASRKEDGGYNEQFF
-	TRBJ1-5	TRBV19	-	TGTGCTACGACGACCCGACAGGGCAATCAGCCCCAGCATTTT	CATTTRQGNQPQHF
-	TRBJ1-1	TRBV4-1	-	TGCGCCAGCAGTGGCCGAACCCTGAACACTGAAGCTTTCTTT	CASSGRTLNTEAFF
-	TRBJ1-5	TRBV5-1	TRBD1	TGCGCCAGCAGCCTCGCAGGGACAGGGGATCAGCCCCAGCATTTT	CASSLAGTGDQPQHF
-	TRBJ1-2	TRBV28	-	TGTGCCAGCAGTTTCGGACAGAACTATGGCTACACCTTC	CASSFGQNYGYTF
-	TRBJ2-1	TRBV24-1	-	TGTGCCACCAGTGATCCCTCCAGTCCCAATGAGCAGTTCTTC	CATSDPSSPNEQFF
-	TRBJ2-1	TRBV6-5	-	TGTGCCAGCAGTTTATCGAGAAATGAGCAGTTCTTC	CASSLSRNEQFF
-	TRBJ2-1	TRBV19	TRBD2	TGTGCCAGTAGTATTAGGCCTAGCGGGCAGAATGAGCAGTTCTTC	CASSIRPSGQNEQFF
once	TRBJ2-2	TRBV5-1	TRBD2	TGCGCCAGCAGCTTGGTCGGGGAGGGCCGGACCGGGGAGCTGTTTTTT	CASSLVGEGRTGELFF
-	TRBJ2-3	TRBV6-2/TRBV6-3	TRBD2	TGTGCCAGCAGTTACCTTCTGGCGGGGGGGGCGACTAGCACAGATACGCAGTATTTT	CASSYLLAGGATSTDTQYF
-	TRBJ2-2	TRBV4-1	TRBD1	TGCGCCAGCAGCCATATCCTCCGGGACAGGGGAAGGAACACCGGGGAGCTGTTTTTT	CASSHILRDRGRNTGELFF
-	TRBJ2-1	TRBV7-8	TRBD2	TGTGCCAGCAGCTTAAACGGGGGGACCTACAATGAGCAGTTCTTC	CASSLNGGTYNEQFF
many	TRBJ1-6	TRBV29-1	-	TGCAGCGTTGAAGGGAGACGGAAAAGGGGGAATTCACCCCTCCACTTT	CSVEGRRKRGNSPLHF
-	TRBJ1-1	TRBV27	-	TGTGCCAGCAGTCCCCCCCCCTCGGGACAAAGGGGACGAGCTTTCTTT	CASSPPPSGQRGRAFF
few	TRBJ1-1	TRBV11-1	-	TGTGCCAGCACGCAGGAGGTCAACACTGAAGCTTTCTTT	CASTQEVNTEAFF
-	TRBJ2-3	TRBV7-6	TRBD2	TGTGCCAGCAGCTCCGGGGGGGGCCCTAGCACAGATACGCAGTATTTT	CASSSGGGPSTDTQYF
once	TRBJ2-7	TRBV5-6	TRBD1	TGTGCCAGCAGCTTAGGGAGCAGGGGGTACGAGCAGTACTTC	CASSLGSRGYEQYF
-	TRBJ2-7	TRBV2	TRBD2	TGTGCCAGCAAGACGGGAGGTAACGAGCAGTACTTC	CASKTGGNEQYF
-	TRBJ2-1	TRBV6-5	TRBD1	TGTGCCAGCAGAGCGCCCGGGACAGGCGCAGGAGAGCAGTTCTTC	CASRAPGTGAGEQFF
-	TRBJ1-1	TRBV7-6	TRBD1	TGTGCCAGCAGCTCTCAGGGGGCGGCCAACACTGAAGCTTTCTTT	CASSSQGAANTEAFF
-	TRBJ1-6	TRBV25-1	-	TGTGCCAGCAGTGAGAAGGGGGGGCATTCACCCCTCCACTTT	CASSEKGGHSPLHF
-	TRBJ1-1	TRBV9	-	TGTGCCAGCAGCGTAGATCCCCGGTATGAAGCTTTCTTT	CASSVDPRYEAFF
-	TRBJ2-7	TRBV18	TRBD2	TGTGCCAGCTCCGGACTAGCGGGAAGTTCCTACGAGCAGTACTTC	CASSGLAGSSYEQYF
-	TRBJ2-1	TRBV10-3	TRBD2	TGTGCCATCAGTGAGTCGGGGCGGGAGGGCCGCAATGAGCAGTTCTTC	CAISESGREGRNEQFF
-	TRBJ2-5	TRBV3-1/TRBV3-2	TRBD2	TGTGCCAGCAGCCGAGCTAGCGGAACCCAAGAGACCCAGTACTTC	CASSRASGTQETQYF
-	TRBJ1-4	TRBV5-4	TRBD1	TGTGCCAGCAGCTTAAGGACAGGGCCCACAACTAATGAAAAACTGTTTTTT	CASSLRTGPTTNEKLFF
-	TRBJ2-1	TRBV20-1	TRBD2	TGCAGTGCTAGTAAGAGCGGGAGGGCCGGTGAGCAGTTCTTC	CSASKSGRAGEQFF
few	TRBJ1-3	TRBV6-1	-	TGTGCCAGCAGTGAATTTATGAGCTCTGGAAACACCATATATTTT	CASSEFMSSGNTIYF
-	TRBJ2-3	TRBV12-3/TRBV12-4	-	TGTGCCAGCCGAAGCGGTCAGGCAGATACGCAGTATTTT	CASRSGQADTQYF
-	TRBJ1-3	TRBV3-1/TRBV3-2	-	TGTGCCAGCAGCCAACGGTCCAGAAACACCATATATTTT	CASSQRSRNTIYF
-	TRBJ1-5	TRBV30	-	TGTGCCTGGAGTGTAGGGGTAAATCAGCCCCAGCATTTT	CAWSVGVNQPQHF
-	TRBJ1-6	TRBV7-9	-	TGTGCCAGCAGCACAGGACAGAATAATTCACCCCTCCACTTT	CASSTGQNNSPLHF
-	TRBJ2-7	TRBV3-1/TRBV3-2	TRBD1	TGTGCCAGCAGCGGTATACAGGGGGGATACGAGCAGTACTTC	CASSGIQGGYEQYF
-	TRBJ1-1	TRBV7-8	-	TGTGCCAGCAGCTTATTCACTCAGGGGCTGAACACTGAAGCTTTCTTT	CASSLFTQGLNTEAFF
-	TRBJ1-6	TRBV27	-	TGTGCCAGTAGAACTGAGGGTACGGGACACAATTCACCCCTCCACTTT	CASRTEGTGHNSPLHF
-	TRBJ2-7	TRBV5-1	-	TGCGCCAGCAGCGAGCAGGGCTCCGAGCAGTACTTC	CASSEQGSEQYF
-	TRBJ1-1	TRBV3-1/TRBV3-2	TRBD1	TGTGCCAGCAGCTCATCAGGGGGCGCGTTGAACACTGAAGCTTTCTTT	CASSSSGGALNTEAFF